Sequencing of this T cell receptor (beta chain) was carried out in a study of blood T cells in healthy people across ages. Through a sample-barcoded 5' primer and a J-beta primer mix, a second PCR was run for about 6 to 11 cycles. A single record per CDR3 protein comes from TCRdb applying MiXCR to the 5' RACE reads. The data contain hundreds of thousands of distinct CDR3 sequences, 55% to 70% of them singletons. Sample: blood. The receptor was derived from a young man in good health.

The CDR3 coding sequence is TGTGCCAGCAGCCTCACCGGACAGGGCGGCAACTCACCCCTCCACTTT. Its protein product is CASSLTGQGGNSPLHF. The chain combines TRBV11-1 with TRBJ1-6, with 8 positions matching TRBD1. The CDR3 has 16 amino acids. Losses at the gene ends were 5 bases for V and 10 bases for J; bases not matched to a gene: 13. Germline V gives CDR1 SGHAT, CDR2 FQDESV (reference sequence).